Sequencing of this TCR beta chain was carried out in a study of cytomegalovirus exposure and HLA in healthy donors. Study context: An early release of data contained tens of millions of unique TCRs, which came from HLA-typed donors. Whole-study findings and limits: The investigators catalogued some 150 TCR beta chains as cytomegalovirus-associated. Some V segments could not be told apart, so they were left out, TRBV6-2 and TRBV6-3 among them. Most subjects had HLA-A and HLA-B alleles reportedly predicted accurately by TCR beta sequences.

A remark on this clone: Its antigen remains unknown.

A multiplex PCR was run with 60 Vbeta primers and 13 Jbeta primers. Repertoires were generated with immunoSEQ multiplex PCR, while TCRdb's copy carries only in-frame clones and drops some. The sample consists of about 110,000 clones, under 85% of them appearing once. Trimming removed 2 bases at V and 4 bases at J, with 10 bases between. This CDR3 has 14 amino acids. Per the germline V gene, CDR1 is SGHTA and CDR2 is FQGNSA. This sequence joins TRBV7-2 and TRBJ2-3; no reliable D call. This sequence originates from a woman aged 45-59 years in good health and CMV-seropositive. Material for sequencing was PBMCs. The CDR3 bases are TGTGCCAGCAGCTTAAACAGTTTCCCAGATACGCAGTATTTT. Translation: CASSLNSFPDTQYF. The complete variable domain, with remaining parts taken from reference TRBV7-2 and TRBJ2-3, reads GAGVSQSPSNKVTEKGKDVELRCDPISGHTALYWYRQSLGQGLEFLIYFQGNSAPDKSGLPSDRFSAERTGGSVSTLTIQRTQQEDSAVYLCASSLNSFPDTQYFGPGTRLTVL.